A single sample is the source of the 20 T cell receptor beta chains below, sequenced in a study of cytomegalovirus exposure and HLA in healthy donors. A multiplex PCR was run with 60 Vbeta primers and 13 Jbeta primers. The assay was immunoSEQ multiplex PCR, and TCRdb's table has in-frame clones only and misses some. Of roughly 100,000 clones listed, 74% were seen once; the top ten hold more than 2%. The sequencing input was PBMCs. The source is a man aged 50-59 years in good health and CMV-seropositive.

This CDR3 reads CASNFSGRNNYEQYF. Here the CDR3 DNA reads TGCGCCAGCAACTTTTCGGGGAGGAACAACTACGAGCAGTACTTC. V gene TRBV5-1 combines with J gene TRBJ2-7; possible D gene TRBD2, 6 bases. Per germline, CDR1 SGHRS and CDR2 YFSETQ. The V end lost 6 bases, the J end lost 3 bases, and 19 bases lay between the germline ends. CDR3 length: 15 amino acids.

Written as DNA, the CDR3 is TGTGCCAGCATCACCTTAGGTCGAGGAGGCGAGCAGTACTTC. This encodes CASITLGRGGEQYF. The chain has TRBV2 and TRBJ2-7; possible D gene TRBD2, 5 bases. CDR1 is SNHLY, CDR2 FYNNEI, per germline. This CDR3 is 14 amino acids long. Trimming cost V 7 bases and J 6 bases, with 19 bases left between them.

The CDR3 here is CASSPVAFLYEQYF. CDR3 DNA: TGTGCCAGCAGCCCGGTAGCGTTCCTCTACGAGCAGTACTTC. The chain joins TRBV5-6 to TRBJ2-7; a weak D match, TRBD2 (5 bases). This CDR3 is 14 amino acids long. From germline, CDR1 is SGHDT and CDR2 YYEEEE. V lost 4 bases, J lost 3 bases, and 14 bases lay in between.

This chain joins TRBV19 and TRBJ1-2; D unclear. Germline CDR1 reads LNHDA; CDR2 reads SQIVND (reference sequence). The CDR3 runs to 13 residues. V lost 3 bases and J 6 bases, leaving 11 bases between the germline ends. For the CDR3, the DNA is TGTGCCAGTAGTATTTTCGGAGGGAATGGCTACACCTTC. As protein: CASSIFGGNGYTF.

J is TRBJ2-3 and V is TRBV4-2; 11 nucleotides agree with TRBD2. In germline, CDR1 is LGHNA, CDR2 YNFKEQ. The CDR3 is 14 amino acids. V lost 0 bases and J lost 11; bases outside the gene matches: 4. For the CDR3, the DNA is TGTGCCAGCAGCCAAGAACTAGCGGGAGAACGGCAGTATTTT. It specifies CASSQELAGERQYF.

The chain has TRBV11-2 and TRBJ2-1; the match to TRBD2 covers 7 bases. Germline CDR1 is SGHAT and CDR2 is FQNNGV. Losses at the gene ends were 8 bases for V and 3 bases for J; bases not matched to a gene: 10. The CDR3 has 15 amino acids. The CDR3 DNA reads as TGTGCCAGCCTATCAAGCGGGGTCCGCTACAATGAGCAGTTCTTC. Translating it yields CASLSSGVRYNEQFF.

V gene TRBV10-3 combines with J gene TRBJ1-1, with 8 bases identical to TRBD1. V shed 3 bases, J shed 4 bases, and the junction held 10 bases outside the gene matches. CDR1 ENHRY and CDR2 SYGVKD come from the germline V gene. CDR3 size: 16 residues. For the CDR3, the DNA is TGTGCCATCAGTGATCAAGACAGGGGTCAAGGCACTGAAGCTTTCTTT. Protein product: CAISDQDRGQGTEAFF.

The genes are TRBV5-1 and TRBJ2-1; 11 positions match TRBD2. The V segment lost 4 bases and the J segment 0 bases; nucleotides outside the gene matches: 12. The germline V gene has CDR1 SGHRS and CDR2 YFSETQ. The CDR3 extends over 19 amino acids. The CDR3 region is CASSTPGLAAPSSYNEQFF. As DNA, the CDR3 is TGCGCCAGCAGCACACCGGGACTAGCGGCCCCCAGCTCCTACAATGAGCAGTTCTTC.

V is TRBV7-2 and J is TRBJ2-1; no clear D gene. The CDR3 consists of 12 residues. V lost 1 base and J lost 6, with 4 bases in between. Germline loops: CDR1 SGHTA, CDR2 FQGNSA. CDR3 sequence reads: CASSLGVNEQFF. As DNA, the CDR3 is TGTGCCAGCAGCTTAGGCGTCAATGAGCAGTTCTTC.

This clone came up once. The chain links TRBV14 to TRBJ2-5; 7 bases line up with TRBD2. The closer fit of TRBJ2-7 to the DNA end suggests the J call may be wrong. Germline CDR1 and CDR2: SGHDN and FVKESK. The CDR3 consists of 16 residues. CDR3 loop: CASSQAGWTRTYEQYF. CDR3 coding DNA: TGTGCCAGCAGCCAAGCTGGGTGGACTAGGACCTACGAGCAGTACTTC.

This clone was seen a few times. This chain joins TRBV29-1 and TRBJ1-1; weak D call: TRBD1 (5 bases). Trimming left V 4 bases short and J 8 bases short, with 17 bases between. From germline, CDR1 is SQVTM and CDR2 ANQGSEA. CDR3 length: 13 residues. CDR3 nucleotides: TGCAGCGTTGTGGTACAGGTTCTTTCGGAAGCTTTCTTT. Protein sequence: CSVVVQVLSEAFF.

The genes are TRBV2 and TRBJ2-7; 8 nucleotides align to TRBD2. CDR1 is SNHLY and CDR2 is FYNNEI in the germline V gene. V lost 1 base, J lost 1 base, and 12 bases stayed unmatched. This CDR3 has 18 residues. CDR3 in DNA: TGTGCCAGCAGTGAAGGTCCCGGGGGGGCTATCGTGTCCTACGAGCAGTACTTC. It codes for CASSEGPGGAIVSYEQYF.

This chain uses TRBV5-4 with TRBJ2-2, with 9 positions matching TRBD2. The CDR3 has 15 residues. Germline trimming cut 1 base from V and 6 bases from J; bases unmatched to any gene: 4. Germline values: CDR1 SGHNT, CDR2 YYREEE (reference sequence). The CDR3 DNA is TGTGCCAGCAGCTTGCCGCGGGAGGGGTCCGGGGAGCTGTTTTTT. Residues: CASSLPREGSGELFF.

This clone occurred a few times. This chain connects TRBV4-1 to TRBJ2-7; TRBD1 matches at 7 bases. Trimming took 1 base from V and 3 from J; bases not matched to a gene: 3. CDR1 and CDR2 from the germline V gene are MGHRA and YSYEKL. CDR3 size: 14 residues. The CDR3 DNA reads TGCGCCAGCAGCCAAGGACAGGGTATCTACGAGCAGTACTTC. Its translation: CASSQGQGIYEQYF.

V is TRBV7-6 and J is TRBJ2-5; possible D gene TRBD2, 6 bases. The CDR3 runs to 14 residues. Trimming took 5 bases from V and 2 from J, leaving 12 bases between them. CDR1 is SGHVS and CDR2 is FNYEAQ in the germline V gene. In DNA form, the CDR3 reads TGTGCCAGCAGCCCCGGGACTCAACAAGAGACCCAGTACTTC. Translation: CASSPGTQQETQYF.

The V gene is TRBV14, the J gene TRBJ1-4; 7 bases align to TRBD1. V was clipped by 2 bases and J by 5 bases; unmatched bases: 2. The CDR3 has 14 amino acids. Per the germline V gene, CDR1 is SGHDN and CDR2 is FVKESK. CDR3 coding DNA: TGTGCCAGCAGCCAAAGACAGGGAAATGAAAAACTGTTTTTT. Amino acids: CASSQRQGNEKLFF.

The chain carries TRBV4-1 and TRBJ1-2, with TRBD1 matching 8 bases. With V trimmed by 2 bases and J by 5 bases, 13 bases remained unmatched. CDR1 and CDR2 from the germline V gene are MGHRA and YSYEKL. The CDR3 sequence is 17 residues long. The CDR3 DNA follows: TGCGCCAGCAGCCAACCGGTGGTTCTCAGGGGGCGGTATGGCTACACCTTC. Its translation: CASSQPVVLRGRYGYTF.

This clone showed up just a few times. The chain joins TRBV7-2 to TRBJ2-2; 8 nucleotides line up with TRBD1. The ends lost 1 base at V and 5 bases at J; junction bases unmatched: 12. Germline values: CDR1 SGHTA, CDR2 FQGNSA. The CDR3 has 18 residues. The CDR3 sequence: CASSLVAGGFAMTGELFF. As DNA, the CDR3 is TGTGCCAGCAGCTTAGTGGCAGGGGGCTTCGCGATGACCGGGGAGCTGTTTTTT.

The chain is built from TRBV5-1 and TRBJ1-2, with TRBD1 matching 8 bases. Looked up from germline, CDR1 is SGHRS and CDR2 is YFSETQ. V shed 4 bases, J shed 4 bases, and the junction held 9 bases outside the gene matches. There are 15 residues in the CDR3. This chain's CDR3 is CASSPNSGGTYGYTF. CDR3 DNA: TGCGCCAGCAGCCCGAACTCAGGGGGCACCTATGGCTACACCTTC.

The chain recombines TRBV5-6 with TRBJ1-1, with D unresolved. The CDR3 consists of 15 residues. V was pared by 1 base and J by 4 bases, with 14 bases between. Germline values: CDR1 SGHDT, CDR2 YYEEEE. CDR3 bases: TGTGCCAGCAGCTTGAACACTAGGGAGTCCACTGAAGCTTTCTTT. This codes for CASSLNTRESTEAFF.